Listed below are T cell receptor beta chains from one sample, sequenced in a study of glioma-infiltrating T cells after dendritic cell vaccination. Here immunoSEQ multiplex PCR was the method, and the copy in TCRdb shows in-frame clones only, minus some. This table holds about 92,000 clones, 65% to 90% found once. Source: blood, taken before dendritic cell vaccination. Every receptor here comes from a human donor with glioblastoma. Both conserved end residues are part of each CDR3. A D gene is named only where the DNA matches it firmly. A clone size is listed for some rows: how often the clone was seen (once, few, many), or a class if it is expanded.

TRBV7-6	TRBJ1-3	TRBD1	-	TGTGCCAGCATGGGGACAGCAAACTCTGGAAACACCATATATTTT	CASMGTANSGNTIYF
TRBV6-5	TRBJ2-7	TRBD1	-	TGTGCCAGCAGTTACTCGGTGGGACAGGGTTACGAGCAGTACTTC	CASSYSVGQGYEQYF
TRBV27	TRBJ2-3	TRBD2	-	TGTGCCAGCAGGATGGGACTAGCGGCTAGCACAGATACGCAGTATTTT	CASRMGLAASTDTQYF
TRBV28	TRBJ2-7	TRBD2	-	TGTGCCAGCAGCGGGCCTAGCGGGAGATTGGACGAGCAGTACTTC	CASSGPSGRLDEQYF
TRBV18	TRBJ1-1	-	once	TGTGCCAGCTCACCAGGCATCCTGAACACTGAAGCTTTCTTT	CASSPGILNTEAFF
TRBV6-4	TRBJ1-1	-	-	TGTGCCAGCAGTGCTTCACCACTCAACACTGAAGCTTTCTTT	CASSASPLNTEAFF
TRBV7-9	TRBJ1-1	-	-	TGTGCCAGCAGCTCATGGGGCGCCCCTAGGACTGAAGCTTTCTTT	CASSSWGAPRTEAFF
TRBV6-5	TRBJ1-1	TRBD1	-	TGTGCCAGCAACCACAGGGGCACTGAAGCTTTCTTT	CASNHRGTEAFF
TRBV9	TRBJ2-1	-	-	TGTGCCAGCAGCGTAGGCGAGCACTCCTACAATGAGCAGTTCTTC	CASSVGEHSYNEQFF
TRBV28	TRBJ1-1	-	-	TGTGCCAGCAGACAGGGACCTCAAGCTTTCTTT	CASRQGPQAFF
TRBV5-4	TRBJ1-2	-	once	TGTGCCAGCAGCCCACGACCCAGGGCGGAATATGGCTACACCTTC	CASSPRPRAEYGYTF
TRBV28	TRBJ2-7	TRBD2	-	TGTGCCAGCAGTTACGGGACTAGCGGGGGCTCCTACGAGCAGTACTTC	CASSYGTSGGSYEQYF
TRBV11-2	TRBJ2-7	-	-	TGTGCCAGCAGCCCAGGACTGGACTACGAGCAGTACTTC	CASSPGLDYEQYF
TRBV2	TRBJ1-5	-	-	TGTGCCAGCAGGATGGACAAGAATAGCAATCAGCCCCAGCATTTT	CASRMDKNSNQPQHF
TRBV28	TRBJ2-4	-	-	TGTGCCAGCTGCCGACACGGTGGGAGCCAGGCCAAAAACATTCAGTACTTC	CASCRHGGSQAKNIQYF
TRBV4-1	TRBJ2-3	TRBD2	-	TGCGCCAGCAGCCAACTAGCGGGGGGGTCGGGAGTAACAGATACGCAGTATTTT	CASSQLAGGSGVTDTQYF
TRBV27	TRBJ2-1	TRBD1	-	TGTGCCAGCAGTGTGGACAGGGCATACAATGAGCAGTTCTTC	CASSVDRAYNEQFF
TRBV6-5	TRBJ2-2	-	-	TGTGCCAGCAATAATATAGCGGAGGGAACCGGGGAGCTGTTTTTT	CASNNIAEGTGELFF
TRBV5-4	TRBJ2-7	-	-	TGTGCCAGCAGCTTCGGTGGACAGACCTACGAGCAGTACTTC	CASSFGGQTYEQYF
TRBV27	TRBJ2-1	TRBD2	-	TGTGCCAGCAGACCATCATGGGGGGGGGTATACAATGAGCAGTTCTTC	CASRPSWGGVYNEQFF
TRBV30	TRBJ2-7	TRBD2	-	TGTGCCTGGAGTGTACTAGCGGGAGGATACGAGCAGTACTTC	CAWSVLAGGYEQYF
TRBV2	TRBJ1-1	-	-	TGTGCCAGGGGGAGGGGGAACACTGAAGCTTTCTTT	CARGRGNTEAFF
TRBV5-4	TRBJ2-7	TRBD1	-	TGTGCCAGCAGCGAACCGGGACAGGGAAGCTACGAGCAGTACTTC	CASSEPGQGSYEQYF
TRBV13	TRBJ1-3	-	-	TGTGCCAGCAGCTTAGGCATACGGGGGGATGGCACCATATATTTT	CASSLGIRGDGTIYF
TRBV2	TRBJ2-1	-	once	TGTGCCAGCAGTGAAGCGCTTGGGACAAACAATGAGCAGTTCTTC	CASSEALGTNNEQFF
TRBV6-5	TRBJ1-2	-	-	TGTGCCAGCAGTACCAGGGGTGACTATGGCTACACCTTC	CASSTRGDYGYTF
TRBV19	TRBJ2-7	-	-	TGTGCCAGTAGGAAACAGGAATCCCGCTCCTACGAGCAGTACTTC	CASRKQESRSYEQYF
TRBV7-9	TRBJ2-5	-	-	TGTGCCAGCAGCTTAGTAGGGGGACTACAGGGTGACGAGACCCAGTACTTC	CASSLVGGLQGDETQYF
TRBV7-9	TRBJ2-1	TRBD1	-	TGTGCCAGCAGCAACCCCGGGACAGGGCACAATGAGCAGTTCTTC	CASSNPGTGHNEQFF
TRBV12-5	TRBJ2-1	TRBD2	-	TGTGCTAGTGGTTTGGGGGAGGGAGAGTACAATGAGCAGTTCTTC	CASGLGEGEYNEQFF
TRBV9	TRBJ2-2	-	-	TGTGCCAGCAGCGTAGGGAGTAGGGGGAAGGGCACCGGGGAGCTGTTTTTT	CASSVGSRGKGTGELFF
TRBV6-4	TRBJ2-7	-	-	TGTGCCAGCAGTGACTCCTTGGCAGGGAAGCACTACGAGCAGTACTTC	CASSDSLAGKHYEQYF
TRBV27	TRBJ1-2	TRBD1	-	TGTGCCAGCAGTTTATCCGGGACAGGGGGCGCGTCCGGCTACACCTTC	CASSLSGTGGASGYTF
TRBV5-4	TRBJ1-2	TRBD1	once	TGTGCCAGCAGCCCCAAGACAGGGTGGGCCTATGGCTACACCTTC	CASSPKTGWAYGYTF
TRBV6-6	TRBJ2-7	TRBD1	-	TGTGCCAGCAGTTCTCCTCGGACAGGGAACTACGAGCAGTACTTC	CASSSPRTGNYEQYF
TRBV7-9	TRBJ2-1	TRBD2	-	TGTGCCGGCGGGACTAGCGGGAGGCCGGATGAGCAGTTCTTC	CAGGTSGRPDEQFF
TRBV28	TRBJ2-1	-	-	TGTGCCAGCAGTCCCGATGAGGATTACAATGAGCAGTTCTTC	CASSPDEDYNEQFF
TRBV7-3	TRBJ1-2	TRBD1	-	TGTGCCAGCAGCCCGGACGGGACAGCTAACTATGGCTACACCTTC	CASSPDGTANYGYTF
TRBV2	TRBJ2-1	TRBD2	-	TGTGCCAGCACTCTTGACGGGAGGAAGTTCTTC	CASTLDGRKFF
TRBV19	TRBJ2-7	TRBD1	-	TGTGCCAGTAGTATGAGGGGACAGGGGGCCCCCTACGAGCAGTACTTC	CASSMRGQGAPYEQYF
TRBV9	TRBJ1-3	TRBD1	once	TGTGCCAGCAGCAACGGACAGGGGGCTCAAGGAAACACCATATATTTT	CASSNGQGAQGNTIYF
TRBV4-2	TRBJ2-7	-	-	TGTGCCAGCAGCCCACAACCCTGGGGCAGGGATCAGGACGAGCAGTACTTC	CASSPQPWGRDQDEQYF
TRBV28	TRBJ1-3	-	few	TGTGCCAGCAGTTTCCTTGGACACCCCTCTAGGGAAAACACCATATATTTT	CASSFLGHPSRENTIYF
TRBV4-3	TRBJ2-2	TRBD1	-	TGCGCCAGCAGCCTCAGCCGGGACAGGCCGACCGGGGAGCTGTTTTTT	CASSLSRDRPTGELFF